Sequencing of this T cell receptor (beta chain) was carried out in a study of T-cell reconstitution after alpha-beta-depleted transplantation in children. The study, taken as a whole, reports: About two months after transplant, alpha-beta T cells reportedly came from several hundred expanded graft clones.

CDR3 length: 14 amino acids. Trimming removed 1 base from V and 6 bases from J, with 13 bases in between. CDR1 and CDR2 (germline): MDHEN, SYDVKM. This clonotype has only a few counts. The antigen remains undetermined. A library of TCRbeta sequences, prepared with unique molecular identifiers, was generated. TCRdb passed the PCR reads through MiXCR, listing each CDR3 protein once. This table holds hundreds of thousands of distinct CDR3 sequences, roughly 15% found once. The TCR comes from a male patient aged 2-10 years who had a stem cell transplant for acute lymphoblastic leukemia, so the T cells may come from the graft donor. This sample comprised PBMCs, mostly from graft donor cells, obtained 360 days after TCRalphabeta/CD19-depleted stem cell transplant. This chain joins TRBV28 and TRBJ2-7; D is unclear. CDR3 amino acids: CASSLSPTSGEQYF. CDR3 nucleotide sequence: TGTGCCAGCAGTTTATCCCCGACTTCTGGCGAGCAGTACTTC.